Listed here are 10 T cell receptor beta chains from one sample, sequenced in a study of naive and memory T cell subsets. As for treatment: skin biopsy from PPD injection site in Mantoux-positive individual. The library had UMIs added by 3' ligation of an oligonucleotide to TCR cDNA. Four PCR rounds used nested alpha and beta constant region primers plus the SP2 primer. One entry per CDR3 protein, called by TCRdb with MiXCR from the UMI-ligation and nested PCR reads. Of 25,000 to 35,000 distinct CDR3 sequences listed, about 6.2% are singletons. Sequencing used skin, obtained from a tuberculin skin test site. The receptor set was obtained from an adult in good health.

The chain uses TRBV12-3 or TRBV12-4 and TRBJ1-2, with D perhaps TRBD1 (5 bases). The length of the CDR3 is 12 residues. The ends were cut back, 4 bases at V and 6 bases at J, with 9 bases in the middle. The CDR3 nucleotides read TGTGCCAGCAGTTGGGGACCAGATGGCTACACCTTC. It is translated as CASSWGPDGYTF.

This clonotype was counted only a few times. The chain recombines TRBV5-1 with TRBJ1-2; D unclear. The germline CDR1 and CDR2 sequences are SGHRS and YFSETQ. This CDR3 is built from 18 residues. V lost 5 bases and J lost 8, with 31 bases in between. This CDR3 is CASSSPAASLNAPGGYTF. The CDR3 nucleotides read TGCGCCAGCAGTTCCCCCGCTGCTAGTCTCAACGCACCGGGAGGCTACACCTTC.

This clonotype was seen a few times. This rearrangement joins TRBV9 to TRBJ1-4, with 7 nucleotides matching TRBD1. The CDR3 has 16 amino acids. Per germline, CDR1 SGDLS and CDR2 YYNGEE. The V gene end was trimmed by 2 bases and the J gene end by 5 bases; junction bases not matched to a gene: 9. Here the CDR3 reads CASSVPPGTENEKLFF. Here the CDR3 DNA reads TGTGCCAGCAGCGTCCCTCCCGGGACAGAGAATGAAAAACTGTTTTTT.

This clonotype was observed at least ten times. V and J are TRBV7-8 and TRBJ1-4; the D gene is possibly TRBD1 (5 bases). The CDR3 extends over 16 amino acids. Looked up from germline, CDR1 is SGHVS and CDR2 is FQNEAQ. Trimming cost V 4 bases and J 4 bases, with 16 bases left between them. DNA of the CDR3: TGTGCCAGCAGCTCGCTACCGGGGACGGTTAATGAAAAACTGTTTTTT. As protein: CASSSLPGTVNEKLFF.

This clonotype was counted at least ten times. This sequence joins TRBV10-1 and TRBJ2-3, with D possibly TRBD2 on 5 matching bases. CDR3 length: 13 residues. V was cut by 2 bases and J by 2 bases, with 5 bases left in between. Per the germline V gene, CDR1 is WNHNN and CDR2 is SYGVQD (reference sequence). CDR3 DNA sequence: TGCGCCAGCAGTGAGGGACTCACAGATACGCAGTATTTT. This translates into CASSEGLTDTQYF.

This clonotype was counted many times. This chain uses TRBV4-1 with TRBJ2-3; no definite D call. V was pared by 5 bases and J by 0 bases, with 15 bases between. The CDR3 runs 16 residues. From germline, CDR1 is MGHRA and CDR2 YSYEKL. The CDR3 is CASSKLTKASTDTQYF. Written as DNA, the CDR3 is TGCGCCAGCAGCAAACTGACCAAGGCTAGCACAGATACGCAGTATTTT.

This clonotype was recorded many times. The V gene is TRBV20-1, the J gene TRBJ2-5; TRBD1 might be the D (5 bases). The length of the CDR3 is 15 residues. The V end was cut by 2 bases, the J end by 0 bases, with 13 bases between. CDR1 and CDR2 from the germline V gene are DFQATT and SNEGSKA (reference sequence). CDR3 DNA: TGCAGTGCTAGACCAAGGGGCCACAACCAAGAGACCCAGTACTTC. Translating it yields CSARPRGHNQETQYF.

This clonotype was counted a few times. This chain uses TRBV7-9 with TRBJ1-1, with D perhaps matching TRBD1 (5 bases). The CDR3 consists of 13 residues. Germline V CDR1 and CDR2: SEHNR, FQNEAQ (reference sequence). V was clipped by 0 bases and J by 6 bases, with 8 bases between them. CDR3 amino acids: CASSLAQGPEAFF. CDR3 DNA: TGTGCCAGCAGCTTAGCGCAGGGCCCTGAAGCTTTCTTT. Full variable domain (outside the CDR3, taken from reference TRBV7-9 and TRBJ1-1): DTGVSQNPRHKITKRGQNVTFRCDPISEHNRLYWYRQTLGQGPEFLTYFQNEAQLEKSRLLSDRFSAERPKGSFSTLEIQRTEQGDSAMYLCASSLAQGPEAFFGQGTRLTVV.

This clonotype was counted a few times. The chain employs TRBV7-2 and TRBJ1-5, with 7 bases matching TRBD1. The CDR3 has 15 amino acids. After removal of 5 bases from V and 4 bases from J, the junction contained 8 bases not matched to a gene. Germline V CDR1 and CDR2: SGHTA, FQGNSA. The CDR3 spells CASSPGDSRNQPQHF. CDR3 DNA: TGTGCCAGCAGCCCGGGGGACAGCCGAAATCAGCCCCAGCATTTT.

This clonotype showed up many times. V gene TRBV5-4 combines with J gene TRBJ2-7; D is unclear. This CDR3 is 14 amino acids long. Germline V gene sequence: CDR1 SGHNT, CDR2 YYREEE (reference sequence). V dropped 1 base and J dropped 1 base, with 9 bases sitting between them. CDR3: CASSLPGPSYEQYF. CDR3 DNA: TGTGCCAGCAGCTTGCCGGGTCCTTCCTACGAGCAGTACTTC.